This record looks at one T cell receptor beta chain sequence and its context. The data were obtained in a study of blood T cell repertoires in COVID-19. Overall study: From T cells, B-cell-depleted T cells, or PBMCs came the material, which was cDNA or gDNA.

Authors' data handling: Estimated nucleated cell counts came from reference gene primer amplification. Using immunoSEQ multiplex PCR, the repertoire was profiled, and TCRdb retains in-frame clones only, with some absent. V and J calls and clone size follow that table, whereas D and trimming were derived from the DNA. This sample has under 300,000 clones, with approximately 90% found just once. Clinical history reported by participants formed the basis on which cohorts were assigned. Either two negative PCRs, clearance, or symptom resolution qualified Cohort 3 donors as recovered. The TCR originated in a woman younger than 30 who had recovered from COVID-19. Sequencing input: PBMCs or T cells enriched from blood (not recorded which).

CDR3 nucleotides: TGTGCCAGCAGTGGTGGAGGGTGGCAAGAGACCCAGTACTTC. It is translated as CASSGGGWQETQYF. The chain employs TRBV2 and TRBJ2-5, with D possibly TRBD2 on 6 matching bases. V shed 4 bases and J shed 2 bases, with 11 bases lying between them. The germline gives CDR1 SNHLY, CDR2 FYNNEI. The CDR3 is 14 residues long.